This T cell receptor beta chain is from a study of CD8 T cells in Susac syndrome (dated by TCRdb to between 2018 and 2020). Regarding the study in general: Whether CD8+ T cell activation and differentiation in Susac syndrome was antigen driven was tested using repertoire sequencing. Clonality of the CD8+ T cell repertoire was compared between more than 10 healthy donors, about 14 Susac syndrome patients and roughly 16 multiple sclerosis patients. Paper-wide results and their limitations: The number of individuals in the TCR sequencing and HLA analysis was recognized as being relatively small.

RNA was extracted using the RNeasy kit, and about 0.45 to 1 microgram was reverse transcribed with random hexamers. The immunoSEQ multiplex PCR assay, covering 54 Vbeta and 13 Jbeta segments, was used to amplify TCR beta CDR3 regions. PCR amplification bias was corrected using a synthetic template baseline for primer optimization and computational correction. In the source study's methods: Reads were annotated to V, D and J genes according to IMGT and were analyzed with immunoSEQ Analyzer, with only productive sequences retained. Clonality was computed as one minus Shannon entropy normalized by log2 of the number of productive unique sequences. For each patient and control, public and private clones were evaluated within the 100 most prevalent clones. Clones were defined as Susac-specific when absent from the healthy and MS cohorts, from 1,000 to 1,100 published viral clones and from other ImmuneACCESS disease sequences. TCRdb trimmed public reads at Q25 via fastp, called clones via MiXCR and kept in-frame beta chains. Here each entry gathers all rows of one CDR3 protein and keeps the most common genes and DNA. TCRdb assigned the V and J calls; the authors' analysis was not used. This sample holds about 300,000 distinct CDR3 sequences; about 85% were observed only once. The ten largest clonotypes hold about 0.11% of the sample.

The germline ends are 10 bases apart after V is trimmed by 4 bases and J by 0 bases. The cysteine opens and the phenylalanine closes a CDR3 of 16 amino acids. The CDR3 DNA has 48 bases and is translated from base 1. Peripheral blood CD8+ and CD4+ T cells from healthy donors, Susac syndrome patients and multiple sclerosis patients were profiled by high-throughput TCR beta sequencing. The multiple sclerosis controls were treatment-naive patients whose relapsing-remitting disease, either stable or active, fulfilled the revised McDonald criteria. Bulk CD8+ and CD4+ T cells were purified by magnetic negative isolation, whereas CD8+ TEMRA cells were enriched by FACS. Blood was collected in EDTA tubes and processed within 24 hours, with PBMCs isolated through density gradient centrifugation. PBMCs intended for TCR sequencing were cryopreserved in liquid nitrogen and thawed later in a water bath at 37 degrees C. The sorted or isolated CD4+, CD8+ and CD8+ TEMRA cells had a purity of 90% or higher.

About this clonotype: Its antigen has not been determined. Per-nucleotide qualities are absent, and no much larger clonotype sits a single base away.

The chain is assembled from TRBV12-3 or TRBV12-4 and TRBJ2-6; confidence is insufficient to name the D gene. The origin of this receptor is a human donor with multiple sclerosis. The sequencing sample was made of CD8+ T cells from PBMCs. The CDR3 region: CASSSSSYSGANVLTF. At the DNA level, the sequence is TGTGCCAGCAGTTCGTCCTCCTACTCTGGGGCCAACGTCCTGACTTTC.